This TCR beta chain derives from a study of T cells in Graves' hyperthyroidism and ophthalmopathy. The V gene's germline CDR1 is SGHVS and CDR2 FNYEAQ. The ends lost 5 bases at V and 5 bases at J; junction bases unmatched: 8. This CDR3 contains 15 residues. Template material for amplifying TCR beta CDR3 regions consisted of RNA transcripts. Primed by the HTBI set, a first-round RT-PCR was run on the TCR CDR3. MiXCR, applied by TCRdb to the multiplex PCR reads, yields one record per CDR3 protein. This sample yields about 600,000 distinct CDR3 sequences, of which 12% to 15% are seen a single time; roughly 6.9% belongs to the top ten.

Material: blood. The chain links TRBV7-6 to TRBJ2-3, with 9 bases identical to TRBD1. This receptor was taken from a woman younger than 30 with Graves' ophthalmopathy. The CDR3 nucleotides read TGTGCCAGCAGCCCCCATGGACAGGGGAAAGATACGCAGTATTTT. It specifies CASSPHGQGKDTQYF.